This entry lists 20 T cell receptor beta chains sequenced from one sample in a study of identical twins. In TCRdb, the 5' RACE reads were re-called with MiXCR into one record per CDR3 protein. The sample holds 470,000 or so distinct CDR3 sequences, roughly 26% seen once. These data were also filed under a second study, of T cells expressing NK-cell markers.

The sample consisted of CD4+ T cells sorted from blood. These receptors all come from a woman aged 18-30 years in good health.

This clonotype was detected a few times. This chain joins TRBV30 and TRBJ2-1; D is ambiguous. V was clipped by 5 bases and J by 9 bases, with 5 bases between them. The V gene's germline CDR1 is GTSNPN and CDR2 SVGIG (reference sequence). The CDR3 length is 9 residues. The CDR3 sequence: CAWGREQFF. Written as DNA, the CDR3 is TGTGCCTGGGGACGTGAGCAGTTCTTC.

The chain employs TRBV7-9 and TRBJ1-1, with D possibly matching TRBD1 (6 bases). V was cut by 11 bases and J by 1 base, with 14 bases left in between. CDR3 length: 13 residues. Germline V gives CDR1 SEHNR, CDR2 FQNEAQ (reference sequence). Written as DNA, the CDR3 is TGTGCCGGAAGACAGGTGGAGAACACTGAAGCTTTCTTT. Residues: CAGRQVENTEAFF.

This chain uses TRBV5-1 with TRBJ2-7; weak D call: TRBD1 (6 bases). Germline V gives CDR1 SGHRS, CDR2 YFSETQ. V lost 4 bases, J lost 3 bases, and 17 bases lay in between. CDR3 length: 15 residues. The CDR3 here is CASSLRPGQNYEQYF. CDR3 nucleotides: TGCGCCAGCAGCCTACGGCCGGGACAAAACTACGAGCAGTACTTC.

The CDR3 DNA reads TGCGCCAGCAGCTTGAGTCCGGGACTAGCGGGGGGAGCCACAGATACGCAGTATTTT. Encoded protein: CASSLSPGLAGGATDTQYF. This sequence joins TRBV5-1 and TRBJ2-3, with 15 bases identical to TRBD2. This CDR3 contains 19 residues. Germline CDR1 reads SGHRS; CDR2 reads YFSETQ. V trimming: 1 base; J trimming: 2 bases; junction bases outside the gene matches: 8.

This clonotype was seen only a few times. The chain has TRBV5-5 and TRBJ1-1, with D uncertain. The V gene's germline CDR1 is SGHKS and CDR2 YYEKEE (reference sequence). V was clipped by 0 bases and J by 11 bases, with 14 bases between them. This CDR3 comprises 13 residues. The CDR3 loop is CASSLERETLAFF. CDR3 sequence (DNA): TGTGCCAGCAGCTTGGAACGTGAGACTTTGGCTTTCTTT.

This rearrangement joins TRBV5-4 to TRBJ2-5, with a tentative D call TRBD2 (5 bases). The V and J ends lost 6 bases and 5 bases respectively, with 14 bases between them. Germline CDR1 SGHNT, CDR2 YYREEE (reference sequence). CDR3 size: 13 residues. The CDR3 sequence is CASNLKGDETQYF. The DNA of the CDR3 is TGTGCCAGCAATCTAAAGGGAGATGAGACCCAGTACTTC.

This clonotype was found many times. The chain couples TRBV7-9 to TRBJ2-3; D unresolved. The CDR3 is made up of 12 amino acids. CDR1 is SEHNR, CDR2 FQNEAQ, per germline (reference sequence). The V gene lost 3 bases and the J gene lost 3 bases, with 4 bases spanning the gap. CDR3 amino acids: CASSFATDTQYF. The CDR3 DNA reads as TGTGCCAGCAGCTTTGCAACAGATACGCAGTATTTT.

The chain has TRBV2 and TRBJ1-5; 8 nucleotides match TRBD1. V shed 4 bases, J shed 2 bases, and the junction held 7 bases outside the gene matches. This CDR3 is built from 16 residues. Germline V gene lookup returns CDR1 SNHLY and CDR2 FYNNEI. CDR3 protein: CASSVGAGGGNQPQHF. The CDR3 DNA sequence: TGTGCCAGCAGTGTCGGTGCAGGGGGCGGCAATCAGCCCCAGCATTTT.

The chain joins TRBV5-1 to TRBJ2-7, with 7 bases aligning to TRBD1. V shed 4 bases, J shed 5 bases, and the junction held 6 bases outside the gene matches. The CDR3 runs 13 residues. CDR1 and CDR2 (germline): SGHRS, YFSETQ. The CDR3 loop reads CASSPLTGNEQYF. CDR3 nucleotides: TGCGCCAGCAGCCCGCTGACAGGGAACGAGCAGTACTTC. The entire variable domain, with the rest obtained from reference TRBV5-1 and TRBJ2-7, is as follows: KAGVTQTPRYLIKTRGQQVTLSCSPISGHRSVSWYQQTPGQGLQFLFEYFSETQRNKGNFPGRFSGRQFSNSRSEMNVSTLELGDSALYLCASSPLTGNEQYFGPGTRLTVT.

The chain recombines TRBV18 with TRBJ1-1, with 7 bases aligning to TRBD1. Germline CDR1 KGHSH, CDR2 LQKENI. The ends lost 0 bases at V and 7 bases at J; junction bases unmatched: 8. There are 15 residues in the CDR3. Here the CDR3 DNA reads TGTGCCAGCTCACCACCTTCAGGGGGATCGGGTGAAGCTTTCTTT. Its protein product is CASSPPSGGSGEAFF.

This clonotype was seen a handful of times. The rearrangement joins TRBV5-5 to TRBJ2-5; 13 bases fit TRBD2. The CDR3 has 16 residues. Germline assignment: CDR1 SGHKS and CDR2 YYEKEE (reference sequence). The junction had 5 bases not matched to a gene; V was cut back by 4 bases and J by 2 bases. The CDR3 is CASSRTSGGFQETQYF. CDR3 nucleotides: TGTGCCAGCAGCCGGACTAGCGGGGGATTTCAAGAGACCCAGTACTTC.

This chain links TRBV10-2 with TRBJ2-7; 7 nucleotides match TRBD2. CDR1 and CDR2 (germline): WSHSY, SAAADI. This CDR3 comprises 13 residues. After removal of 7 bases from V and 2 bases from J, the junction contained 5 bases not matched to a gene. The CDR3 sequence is CASTAGITYEQYF. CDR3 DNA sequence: TGCGCCAGCACAGCGGGGATTACCTACGAGCAGTACTTC.

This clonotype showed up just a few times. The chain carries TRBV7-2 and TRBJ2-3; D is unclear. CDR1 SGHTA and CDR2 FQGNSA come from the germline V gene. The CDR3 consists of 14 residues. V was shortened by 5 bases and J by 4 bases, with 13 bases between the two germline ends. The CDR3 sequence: CASSPRGSADTQYF. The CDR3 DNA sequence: TGTGCCAGCAGCCCCCGCGGAAGCGCAGATACGCAGTATTTT.

In DNA, the CDR3 is TGTGCCAGCAGCTACCGGACAGCACTAAACACCGGGGAGCTGTTTTTT. It specifies CASSYRTALNTGELFF. The V and J genes are TRBV7-9 and TRBJ2-2, with TRBD1 as a possible D gene (6 bases). V shed 4 bases and J shed 2 bases, with 14 bases lying between them. The CDR3 has 16 amino acids. Germline values: CDR1 SEHNR, CDR2 FQNEAQ (reference sequence).

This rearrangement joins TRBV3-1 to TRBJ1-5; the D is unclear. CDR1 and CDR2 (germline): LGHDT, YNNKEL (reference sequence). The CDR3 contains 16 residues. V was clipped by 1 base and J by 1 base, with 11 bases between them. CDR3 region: CASSQVGAGSNQPQHF. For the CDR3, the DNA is TGTGCCAGCAGCCAAGTAGGCGCGGGGAGCAATCAGCCCCAGCATTTT.

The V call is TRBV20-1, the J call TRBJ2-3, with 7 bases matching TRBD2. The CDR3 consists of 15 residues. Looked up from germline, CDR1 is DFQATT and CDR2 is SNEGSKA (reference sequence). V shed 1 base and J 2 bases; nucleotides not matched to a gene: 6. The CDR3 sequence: CSARAGTILTDTQYF. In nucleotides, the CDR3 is TGCAGTGCTAGAGCCGGGACTATACTCACAGATACGCAGTATTTT.

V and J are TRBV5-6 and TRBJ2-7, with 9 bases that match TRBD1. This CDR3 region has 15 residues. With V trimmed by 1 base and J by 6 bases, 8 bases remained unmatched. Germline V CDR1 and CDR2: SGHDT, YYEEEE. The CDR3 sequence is CASSLPGQGRAEQYF. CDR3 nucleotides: TGTGCCAGCAGCTTGCCGGGACAGGGACGCGCCGAGCAGTACTTC.

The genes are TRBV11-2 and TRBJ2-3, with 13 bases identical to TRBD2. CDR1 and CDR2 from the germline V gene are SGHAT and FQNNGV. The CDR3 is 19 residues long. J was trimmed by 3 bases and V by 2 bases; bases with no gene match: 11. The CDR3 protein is CASSLLPPGLAGRTDTQYF. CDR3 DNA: TGTGCCAGCAGCTTACTCCCTCCGGGACTAGCGGGACGGACAGATACGCAGTATTTT.

CDR3 sequence (DNA): TGTGCCAGCAGCCGGACTAGCGGGGGGTTTGAGACCCAGTACTTC. Amino acid sequence: CASSRTSGGFETQYF. V gene TRBV6-1 combines with J gene TRBJ2-5; TRBD2 matches at 14 bases. This CDR3 contains 15 residues. The V gene's germline CDR1 is MNHNS and CDR2 SASEGT. Trimming removed 6 bases from V and 5 bases from J; junction bases left unmatched: 5.

The CDR3 DNA reads TGCGCCAGCAGCTTGGAGAGGTTCTCAGATACGCAGTATTTT. It yields the protein CASSLERFSDTQYF. This rearrangement joins TRBV5-1 to TRBJ2-3, with no clear D. The length of the CDR3 is 14 residues. CDR1 is SGHRS, CDR2 YFSETQ, per germline. V lost 0 bases, J lost 4 bases, and 9 bases lay in between.